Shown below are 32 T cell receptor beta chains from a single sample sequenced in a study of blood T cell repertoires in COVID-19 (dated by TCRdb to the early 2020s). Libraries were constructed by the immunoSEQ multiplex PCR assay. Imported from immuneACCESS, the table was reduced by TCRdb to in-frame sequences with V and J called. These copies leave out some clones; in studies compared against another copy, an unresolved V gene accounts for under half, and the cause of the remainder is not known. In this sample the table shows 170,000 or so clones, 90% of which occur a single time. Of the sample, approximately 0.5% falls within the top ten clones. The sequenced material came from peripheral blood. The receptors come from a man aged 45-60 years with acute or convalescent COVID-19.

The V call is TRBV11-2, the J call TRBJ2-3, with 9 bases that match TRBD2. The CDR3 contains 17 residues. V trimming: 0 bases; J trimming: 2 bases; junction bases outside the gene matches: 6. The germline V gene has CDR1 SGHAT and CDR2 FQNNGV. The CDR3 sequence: CASSLDRASGNTDTQYF. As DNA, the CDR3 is TGTGCCAGCAGCTTAGATCGGGCTAGCGGGAACACAGATACGCAGTATTTT.

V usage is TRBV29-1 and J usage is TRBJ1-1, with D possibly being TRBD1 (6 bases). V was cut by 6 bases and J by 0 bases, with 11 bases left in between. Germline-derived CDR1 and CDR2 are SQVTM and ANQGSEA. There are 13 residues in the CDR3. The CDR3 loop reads CSVTGIVNTEAFF. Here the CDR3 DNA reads TGCAGCGTCACAGGGATTGTGAACACTGAAGCTTTCTTT.

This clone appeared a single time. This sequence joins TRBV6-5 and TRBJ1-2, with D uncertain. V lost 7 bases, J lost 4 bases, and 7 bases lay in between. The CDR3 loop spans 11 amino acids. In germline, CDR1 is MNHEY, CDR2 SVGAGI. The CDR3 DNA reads TGTGCCAGCACCGAGGGCTATGGCTACACCTTC. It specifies CASTEGYGYTF.

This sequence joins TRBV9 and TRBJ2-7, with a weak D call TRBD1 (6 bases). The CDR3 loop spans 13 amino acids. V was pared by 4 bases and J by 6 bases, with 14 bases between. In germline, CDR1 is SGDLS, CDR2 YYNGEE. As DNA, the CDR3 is TGTGCCAGCAGCCCTTGGGACACGGGCGAGCAGTACGTC. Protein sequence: CASSPWDTGEQYV.

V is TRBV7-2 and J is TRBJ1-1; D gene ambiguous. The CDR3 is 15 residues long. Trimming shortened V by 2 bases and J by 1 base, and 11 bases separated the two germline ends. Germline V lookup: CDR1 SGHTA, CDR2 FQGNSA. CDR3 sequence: CASSLSFTQNTEAFF. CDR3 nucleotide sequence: TGTGCCAGCAGCTTATCTTTTACACAGAACACTGAAGCTTTCTTT.

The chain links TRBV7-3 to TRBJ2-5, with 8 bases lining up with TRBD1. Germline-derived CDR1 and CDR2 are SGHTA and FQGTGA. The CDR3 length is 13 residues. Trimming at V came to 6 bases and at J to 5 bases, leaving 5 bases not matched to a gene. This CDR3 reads CASSHRGVETQYF. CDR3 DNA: TGTGCCAGCAGTCACAGGGGGGTCGAGACCCAGTACTTC.

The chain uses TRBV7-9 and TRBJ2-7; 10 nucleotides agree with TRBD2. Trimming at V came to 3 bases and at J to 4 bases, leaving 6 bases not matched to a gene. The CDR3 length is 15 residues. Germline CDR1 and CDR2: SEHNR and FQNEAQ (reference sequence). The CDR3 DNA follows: TGTGCCAGCAGCTTTACTAGCGGGACTTTTTACGAGCAGTACTTC. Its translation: CASSFTSGTFYEQYF.

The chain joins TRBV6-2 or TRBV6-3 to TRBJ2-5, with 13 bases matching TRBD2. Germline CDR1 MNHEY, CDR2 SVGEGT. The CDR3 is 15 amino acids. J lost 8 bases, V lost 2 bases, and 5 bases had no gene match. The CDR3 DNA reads TGTGCCAGCAGTTACCCCACTAGCGGGGGGGGTACCCAGTACTTC. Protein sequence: CASSYPTSGGGTQYF.

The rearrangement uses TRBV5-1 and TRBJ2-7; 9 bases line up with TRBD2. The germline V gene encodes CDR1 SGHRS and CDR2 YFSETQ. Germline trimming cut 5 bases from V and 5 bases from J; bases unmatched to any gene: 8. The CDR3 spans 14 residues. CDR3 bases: TGCGCCAGCAGGCGTCTAGCGGGACAAAACGAGCAGTACTTC. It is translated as CASRRLAGQNEQYF. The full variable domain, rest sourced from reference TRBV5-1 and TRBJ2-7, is KAGVTQTPRYLIKTRGQQVTLSCSPISGHRSVSWYQQTPGQGLQFLFEYFSETQRNKGNFPGRFSGRQFSNSRSEMNVSTLELGDSALYLCASRRLAGQNEQYFGPGTRLTVT.

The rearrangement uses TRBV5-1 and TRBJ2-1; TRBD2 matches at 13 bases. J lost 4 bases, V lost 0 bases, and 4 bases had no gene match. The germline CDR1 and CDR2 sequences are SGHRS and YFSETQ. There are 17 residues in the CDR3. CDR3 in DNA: TGCGCCAGCAGCTTGGGAGGGACTAGCGGGACGTACAATGAGCAGTTCTTC. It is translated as CASSLGGTSGTYNEQFF.

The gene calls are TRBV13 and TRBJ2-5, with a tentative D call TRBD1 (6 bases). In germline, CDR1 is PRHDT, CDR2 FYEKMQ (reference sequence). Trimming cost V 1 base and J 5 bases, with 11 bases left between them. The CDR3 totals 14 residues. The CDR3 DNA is TGTGCCAGCAGCTTAGTGTTTAGGGGGGAGACCCAGTACTTC. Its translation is CASSLVFRGETQYF.

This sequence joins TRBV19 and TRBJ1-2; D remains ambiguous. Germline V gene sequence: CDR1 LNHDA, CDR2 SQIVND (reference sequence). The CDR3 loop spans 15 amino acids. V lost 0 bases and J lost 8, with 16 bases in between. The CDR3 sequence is CASSIDPEAAGGYTF. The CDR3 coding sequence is TGTGCCAGTAGTATAGATCCGGAGGCTGCTGGGGGCTACACCTTC.

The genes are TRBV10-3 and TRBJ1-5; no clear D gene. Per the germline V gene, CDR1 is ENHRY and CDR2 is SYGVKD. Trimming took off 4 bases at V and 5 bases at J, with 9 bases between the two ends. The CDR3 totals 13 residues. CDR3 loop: CAISAGGDQPQHF. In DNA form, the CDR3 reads TGTGCCATCAGTGCGGGAGGAGATCAGCCCCAGCATTTT.

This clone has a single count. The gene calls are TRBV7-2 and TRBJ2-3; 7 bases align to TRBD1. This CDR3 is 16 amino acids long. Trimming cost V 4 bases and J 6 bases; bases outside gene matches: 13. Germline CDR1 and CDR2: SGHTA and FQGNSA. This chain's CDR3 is CASSYGRDSRWDTQYF. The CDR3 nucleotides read TGTGCCAGCAGCTATGGCCGGGACAGCCGATGGGATACGCAGTATTTT.

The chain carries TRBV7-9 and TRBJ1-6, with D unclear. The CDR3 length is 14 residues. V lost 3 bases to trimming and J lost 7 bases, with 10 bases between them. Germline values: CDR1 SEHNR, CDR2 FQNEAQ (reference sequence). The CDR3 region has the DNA TGTGCCAGCAGCTTCGGAGTCCCGAATTCACCCCTCCACTTT. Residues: CASSFGVPNSPLHF.

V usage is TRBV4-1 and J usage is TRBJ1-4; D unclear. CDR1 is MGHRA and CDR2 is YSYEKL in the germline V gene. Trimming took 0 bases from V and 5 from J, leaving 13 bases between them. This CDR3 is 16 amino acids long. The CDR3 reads CASSQDYGRENEKLFF. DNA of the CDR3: TGCGCCAGCAGCCAAGATTACGGGAGGGAGAATGAAAAACTGTTTTTT.

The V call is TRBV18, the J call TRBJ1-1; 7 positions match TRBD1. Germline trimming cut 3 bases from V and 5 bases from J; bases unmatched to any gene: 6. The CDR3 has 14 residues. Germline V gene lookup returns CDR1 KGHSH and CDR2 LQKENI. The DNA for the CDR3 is TGTGCCAGCTCACCCGACAGGGCGAGTACTGAAGCTTTCTTT. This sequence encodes CASSPDRASTEAFF.

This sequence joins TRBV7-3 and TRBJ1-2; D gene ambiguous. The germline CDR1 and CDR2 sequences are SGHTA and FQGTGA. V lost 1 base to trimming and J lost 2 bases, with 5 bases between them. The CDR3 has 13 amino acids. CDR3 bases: TGTGCCAGCAGCTTAAGCCAGAACTATGGCTACACCTTC. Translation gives CASSLSQNYGYTF.

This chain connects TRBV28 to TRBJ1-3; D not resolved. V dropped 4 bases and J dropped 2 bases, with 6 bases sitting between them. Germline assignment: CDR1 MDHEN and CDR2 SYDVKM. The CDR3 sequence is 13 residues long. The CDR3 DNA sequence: TGTGCCAGCAGTTCACAGCCTGGAAACACCATATATTTT. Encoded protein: CASSSQPGNTIYF.

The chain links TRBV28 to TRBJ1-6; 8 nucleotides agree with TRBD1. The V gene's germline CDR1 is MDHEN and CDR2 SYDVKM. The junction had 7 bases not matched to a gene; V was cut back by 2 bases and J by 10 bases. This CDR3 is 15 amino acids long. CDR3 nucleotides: TGTGCCAGCAGTTTAGGTGGGACAGGCAGCTCACCCCTCCACTTT. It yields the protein CASSLGGTGSSPLHF. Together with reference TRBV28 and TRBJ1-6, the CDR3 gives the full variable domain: DVKVTQSSRYLVKRTGEKVFLECVQDMDHENMFWYRQDPGLGLRLIYFSYDVKMKEKGDIPEGYSVSREKKERFSLILESASTNQTSMYLCASSLGGTGSSPLHFGNGTRLTVT.

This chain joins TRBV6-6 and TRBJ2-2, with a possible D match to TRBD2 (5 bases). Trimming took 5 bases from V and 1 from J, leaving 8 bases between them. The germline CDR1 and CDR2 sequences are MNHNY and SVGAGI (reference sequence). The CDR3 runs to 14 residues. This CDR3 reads CASSRGLNTGELFF. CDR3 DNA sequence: TGTGCCAGCAGTCGAGGACTGAACACCGGGGAGCTGTTTTTT.

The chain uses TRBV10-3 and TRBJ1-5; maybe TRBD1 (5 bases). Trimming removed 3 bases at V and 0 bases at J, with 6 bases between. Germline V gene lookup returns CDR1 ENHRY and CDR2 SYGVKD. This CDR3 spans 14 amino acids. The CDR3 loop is CAISEQASNQPQHF. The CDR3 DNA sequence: TGTGCCATCAGTGAACAGGCTAGCAATCAGCCCCAGCATTTT.

Here the CDR3 DNA reads TGCGCCAGCAGCCAAGTGTACGGTAACACCGGGGAGCTGTTTTTT. Translation gives CASSQVYGNTGELFF. The chain carries TRBV4-3 and TRBJ2-2; no reliable D call. This CDR3 region has 15 residues. The ends were cut back, 1 base at V and 2 bases at J, with 8 bases in the middle. Germline V lookup: CDR1 LGHNA, CDR2 YSLEER.

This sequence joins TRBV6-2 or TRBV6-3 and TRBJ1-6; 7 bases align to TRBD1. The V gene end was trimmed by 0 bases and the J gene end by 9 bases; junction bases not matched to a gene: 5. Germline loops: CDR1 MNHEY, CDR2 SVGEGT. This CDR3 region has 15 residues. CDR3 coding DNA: TGTGCCAGCAGTTACTCAACAGGGGTTGGTTCACCCCTCCACTTT. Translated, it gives CASSYSTGVGSPLHF.

The chain's CDR3 is CASSMFPSAGSYNEQFF. DNA of the CDR3: TGTGCCAGTAGTATGTTTCCCAGCGCTGGCTCCTACAATGAGCAGTTCTTC. The rearrangement joins TRBV19 to TRBJ2-1; the D is unclear. Germline values: CDR1 LNHDA, CDR2 SQIVND (reference sequence). V shed 3 bases and J shed 0 bases, with 15 bases lying between them. CDR3 length: 17 amino acids.

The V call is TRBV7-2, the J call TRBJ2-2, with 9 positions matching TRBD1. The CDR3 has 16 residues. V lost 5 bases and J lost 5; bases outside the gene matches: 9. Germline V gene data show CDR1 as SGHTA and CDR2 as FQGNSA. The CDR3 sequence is CASSLRQGGDTGELFF. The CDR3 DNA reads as TGTGCCAGCAGCCTACGACAGGGGGGTGATACCGGGGAGCTGTTTTTT.

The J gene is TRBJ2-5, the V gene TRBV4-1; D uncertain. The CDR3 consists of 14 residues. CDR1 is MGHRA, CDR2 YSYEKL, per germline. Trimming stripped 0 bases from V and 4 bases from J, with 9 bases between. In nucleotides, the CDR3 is TGCGCCAGCAGCCAAGACCCTAGTCGAGAGACCCAGTACTTC. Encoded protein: CASSQDPSRETQYF.

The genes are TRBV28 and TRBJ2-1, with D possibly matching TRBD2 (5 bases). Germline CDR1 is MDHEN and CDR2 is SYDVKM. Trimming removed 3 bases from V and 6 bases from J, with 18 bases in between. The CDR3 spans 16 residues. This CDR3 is CASSLYGSISGNEQFF. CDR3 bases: TGTGCCAGCAGTTTGTATGGGAGTATATCGGGCAATGAGCAGTTCTTC.

This CDR3 is CASSISGGQTDTQYF. The CDR3 DNA follows: TGTGCCAGCAGCATTAGCGGGGGGCAAACAGATACGCAGTATTTT. This chain uses TRBV7-3 with TRBJ2-3; 10 bases map to TRBD2. The germline V gene encodes CDR1 SGHTA and CDR2 FQGTGA. CDR3 length equals 15 residues. Trimming at V came to 5 bases and at J to 3 bases, leaving 5 bases not matched to a gene.

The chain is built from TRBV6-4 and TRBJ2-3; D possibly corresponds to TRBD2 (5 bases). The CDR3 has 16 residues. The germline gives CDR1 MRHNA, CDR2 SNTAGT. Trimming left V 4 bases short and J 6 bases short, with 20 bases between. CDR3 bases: TGTGCCAGCAGTGCGGCGGGCCCAGCCTTTGGGGATACGCAGTATTTT. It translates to CASSAAGPAFGDTQYF.

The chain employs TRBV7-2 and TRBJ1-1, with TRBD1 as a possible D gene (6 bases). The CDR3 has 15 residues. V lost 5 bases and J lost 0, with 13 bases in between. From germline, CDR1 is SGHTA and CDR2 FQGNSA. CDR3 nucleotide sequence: TGTGCCAGCAGCAAGGACAGTAACTTGAACACTGAAGCTTTCTTT. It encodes CASSKDSNLNTEAFF.

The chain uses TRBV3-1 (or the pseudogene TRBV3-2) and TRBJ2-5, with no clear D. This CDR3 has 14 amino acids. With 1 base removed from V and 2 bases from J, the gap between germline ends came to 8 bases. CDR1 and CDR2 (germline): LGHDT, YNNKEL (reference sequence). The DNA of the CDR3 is TGTGCCAGCAGCCAAGCTGGTCTACAAGAGACCCAGTACTTC. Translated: CASSQAGLQETQYF.